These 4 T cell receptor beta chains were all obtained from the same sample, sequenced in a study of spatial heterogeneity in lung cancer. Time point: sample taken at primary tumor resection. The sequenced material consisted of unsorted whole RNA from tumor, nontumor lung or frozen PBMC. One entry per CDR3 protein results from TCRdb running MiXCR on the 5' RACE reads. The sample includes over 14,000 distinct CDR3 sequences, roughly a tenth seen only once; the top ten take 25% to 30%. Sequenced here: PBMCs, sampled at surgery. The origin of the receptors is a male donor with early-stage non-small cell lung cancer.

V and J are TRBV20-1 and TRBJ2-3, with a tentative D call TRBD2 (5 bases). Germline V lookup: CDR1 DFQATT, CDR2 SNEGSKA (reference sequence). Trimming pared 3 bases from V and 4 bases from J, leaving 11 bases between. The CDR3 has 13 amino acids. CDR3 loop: CSASGSSPDTQYF. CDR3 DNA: TGCAGTGCTAGTGGGAGTTCCCCAGATACGCAGTATTTT.

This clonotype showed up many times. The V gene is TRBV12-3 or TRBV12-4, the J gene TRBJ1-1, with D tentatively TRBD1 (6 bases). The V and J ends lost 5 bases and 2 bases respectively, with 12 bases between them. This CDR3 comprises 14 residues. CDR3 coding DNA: TGTGCCAGCAGTCCGGGACAACCCAACACTGAAGCTTTCTTT. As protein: CASSPGQPNTEAFF.

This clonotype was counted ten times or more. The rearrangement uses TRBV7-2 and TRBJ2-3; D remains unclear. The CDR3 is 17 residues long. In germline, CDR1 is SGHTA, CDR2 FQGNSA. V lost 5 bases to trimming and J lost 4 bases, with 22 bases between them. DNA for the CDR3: TGTGCCAGCAGCCGAACGGAACTTCCCCCAGGAGCAGATACGCAGTATTTT. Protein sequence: CASSRTELPPGADTQYF. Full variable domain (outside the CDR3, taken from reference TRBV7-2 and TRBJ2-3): GAGVSQSPSNKVTEKGKDVELRCDPISGHTALYWYRQSLGQGLEFLIYFQGNSAPDKSGLPSDRFSAERTGGSVSTLTIQRTQQEDSAVYLCASSRTELPPGADTQYFGPGTRLTVL.

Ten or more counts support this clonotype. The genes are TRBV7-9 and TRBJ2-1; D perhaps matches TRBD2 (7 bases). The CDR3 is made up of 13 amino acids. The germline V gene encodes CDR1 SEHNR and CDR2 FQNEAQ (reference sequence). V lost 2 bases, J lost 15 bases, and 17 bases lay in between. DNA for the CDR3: TGTGCCAGCAGCTTATTAGGGGGGGTTCCACCGTTCTTC. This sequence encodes CASSLLGGVPPFF.